The next 20 T cell receptor beta chains were all read from a single sample in a study of blood T cell repertoires in COVID-19. Sequencing used immunoSEQ multiplex PCR; TCRdb keeps in-frame clones, though not all of them. The sample has about 170,000 clones, about 85% seen once; the top ten hold about 14%. Sequencing used peripheral blood. All receptors derive from a woman in her seventies with COVID-19, enrolled during active disease.

V usage is TRBV2 and J usage is TRBJ2-2, with D possibly TRBD1 on 6 matching bases. V was trimmed by 4 bases and J by 5 bases, leaving 11 bases between them. The CDR3 spans 14 residues. CDR1 and CDR2 (germline): SNHLY, FYNNEI. This chain's CDR3 is CASSVIQGTGELFF. In DNA form, the CDR3 reads TGTGCCAGCAGTGTTATACAGGGAACCGGGGAGCTGTTTTTT.

The rearrangement uses TRBV13 and TRBJ2-7; TRBD2 aligns across 12 bases. V dropped 5 bases and J dropped 2; count of bases not matched to a gene: 4. The CDR3 totals 15 residues. Germline V CDR1 and CDR2: PRHDT, FYEKMQ (reference sequence). This CDR3 is CASSTRTSGAYEQYF. The CDR3 DNA sequence: TGTGCCAGCAGCACCCGGACTAGCGGGGCCTACGAGCAGTACTTC.

The genes are TRBV30 and TRBJ1-2; no reliable D call. V shed 0 bases and J shed 2 bases, with 4 bases lying between them. There are 12 residues in the CDR3. Germline V CDR1 and CDR2: GTSNPN, SVGIG (reference sequence). The DNA for the CDR3 is TGTGCCTGGAGTGTCCTGAACTATGGCTACACCTTC. Its protein is CAWSVLNYGYTF.

The J gene is TRBJ2-5, the V gene TRBV5-4; 7 positions match TRBD1. CDR1 and CDR2 from the germline V gene are SGHNT and YYREEE (reference sequence). The CDR3 has 14 amino acids. Trimming removed 2 bases from V and 4 bases from J; junction bases left unmatched: 5. Here the CDR3 reads CASSFEGARETQYF. The CDR3 nucleotides read TGTGCCAGCAGCTTTGAGGGGGCCAGAGAGACCCAGTACTTC.

The sample holds one count of this clone. The chain combines TRBV5-6 with TRBJ1-3, with 7 positions matching TRBD1. The length of the CDR3 is 16 residues. Losses at the gene ends were 4 bases for V and 4 bases for J; bases not matched to a gene: 11. Germline CDR1 and CDR2: SGHDT and YYEEEE. In DNA form, the CDR3 reads TGTGCCAGCAGCCATCGCCCGACAGGGAGAGGAAACACCATATATTTT. Protein sequence: CASSHRPTGRGNTIYF.

The rearrangement uses TRBV6-5 and TRBJ1-1; TRBD1 matches at 7 bases. Germline values: CDR1 MNHEY, CDR2 SVGAGI. The CDR3 totals 14 residues. The ends lost 7 bases at V and 4 bases at J; junction bases unmatched: 9. This CDR3 is CASNLRQGRTEAFF. The CDR3 bases are TGTGCCAGCAACCTAAGACAGGGTCGCACTGAAGCTTTCTTT.

The chain combines TRBV18 with TRBJ1-4; no reliable D call. Germline assignment: CDR1 KGHSH and CDR2 LQKENI. CDR3 length equals 13 residues. With 4 bases removed from V and 6 bases from J, the gap between germline ends came to 9 bases. In DNA, the CDR3 is TGTGCCAGCTCACGCTACGAGGATGAAAAACTGTTTTTT. Translating it yields CASSRYEDEKLFF. The full variable domain, completed using reference TRBV18 and TRBJ1-4, is NAGVMQNPRHLVRRRGQEARLRCSPMKGHSHVYWYRQLPEEGLKFMVYLQKENIIDESGMPKERFSAEFPKEGPSILRIQQVVRGDSAAYFCASSRYEDEKLFFGSGTQLSVL.

This chain uses TRBV20-1 with TRBJ2-1, with D possibly matching TRBD2 (5 bases). Trimming shortened V by 3 bases and J by 4 bases, and 7 bases separated the two germline ends. Per germline, CDR1 DFQATT and CDR2 SNEGSKA (reference sequence). The CDR3 is 12 amino acids. The CDR3 sequence is CSASTRYNEQFF. CDR3 nucleotide sequence: TGCAGTGCTAGTACTAGATACAATGAGCAGTTCTTC.

The rearrangement joins TRBV7-8 to TRBJ2-7; possible D gene TRBD1, 6 bases. The ends were cut back, 4 bases at V and 3 bases at J, with 13 bases in the middle. The germline V gene encodes CDR1 SGHVS and CDR2 FQNEAQ. This CDR3 spans 14 amino acids. CDR3 coding DNA: TGTGCCAGCAGCTCGGCGGTAGGGGGCTACGAGCAGTACTTC. Protein: CASSSAVGGYEQYF.

This clone was counted once. The chain is built from TRBV4-1 and TRBJ1-3; TRBD1 matches at 8 bases. This CDR3 has 17 amino acids. J was trimmed by 5 bases and V by 4 bases; bases with no gene match: 13. Germline V gene data show CDR1 as MGHRA and CDR2 as YSYEKL. CDR3 in amino acids: CASSPQVGDRNRNTIYF. In DNA form, the CDR3 reads TGCGCCAGCAGCCCCCAGGTTGGGGACAGGAATAGAAACACCATATATTTT.

This clone was picked up one time. V and J are TRBV3-1 (or the pseudogene TRBV3-2) and TRBJ1-1; tentative D call: TRBD1 (5 bases). Germline-derived CDR1 and CDR2 are LGHDT and YNNKEL (reference sequence). With 0 bases removed from V and 3 bases from J, the gap between germline ends came to 11 bases. This CDR3 region has 15 residues. The CDR3 nucleotides read TGTGCCAGCAGCCAAGATAGGGGCGCATACACTGAAGCTTTCTTT. As protein: CASSQDRGAYTEAFF.

Comments on this clone: Given the absence of the conserved phenylalanine or tryptophan at the CDR3 end, a read error is likely. Because the CDR3's place on the DNA is in doubt, the DNA is left out and the CDR3 is given as listed by TCRdb. J is TRBJ2-7 and V is TRBV7-9; the table names TRBD2, a call not compared with the DNA. Termini included, the CDR3 measures 11 amino acids. Per the germline V gene, CDR1 is SEHNR and CDR2 is FQNEAQ (reference sequence). CDR3 protein: CASSPGRRTTI.

The V call is TRBV30, the J call TRBJ1-6; unclear D gene. The V end was cut by 4 bases, the J end by 6 bases, with 10 bases between. Germline V lookup: CDR1 GTSNPN, CDR2 SVGIG (reference sequence). This CDR3 region has 13 residues. CDR3 in amino acids: CAWTGQANSPLHF. CDR3 DNA: TGTGCCTGGACTGGTCAAGCTAATTCACCCCTCCACTTT.

This clone has only one observation. This chain uses TRBV7-2 with TRBJ2-2; D unclear. V was cut by 5 bases and J by 1 base, with 8 bases left in between. Germline CDR1 reads SGHTA; CDR2 reads FQGNSA. The CDR3 covers 14 residues. Here the CDR3 reads CASSATRNTGELFF. The CDR3 DNA reads as TGTGCCAGCAGCGCCACACGGAACACCGGGGAGCTGTTTTTT.

This clone was observed once. The chain recombines TRBV3-1 (or the pseudogene TRBV3-2) with TRBJ1-1; D might be TRBD1 (5 bases). The length of the CDR3 is 13 residues. V lost 0 bases and J lost 7, with 9 bases in between. Germline lookup yields CDR1 LGHDT and CDR2 YNNKEL (reference sequence). This chain's CDR3 is CASSQDRVGEAFF. The DNA for the CDR3 is TGTGCCAGCAGCCAAGACAGGGTAGGTGAAGCTTTCTTT.

This sequence joins TRBV4-2 and TRBJ2-3; TRBD1 agrees at 12 bases. Unmatched junction bases numbered 2, after V lost 0 bases and J lost 4 bases. The CDR3 has 16 residues. CDR1 and CDR2 (germline): LGHNA, YNFKEQ. The CDR3 DNA reads TGTGCCAGCAGCCAAGAGGGGACAGGGGGCCCAGATACGCAGTATTTT. Protein: CASSQEGTGGPDTQYF.

The rearrangement links TRBV28 to TRBJ1-1, with D unclear. Germline lookup yields CDR1 MDHEN and CDR2 SYDVKM. Between the trimmed V and J ends, which lost 6 bases and 6 bases, there was a span of 11 bases. CDR3 size: 12 residues. The DNA of the CDR3 is TGTGCCAGCAGACTCCCAACCTCTGAAGCTTTCTTT. Encoded protein: CASRLPTSEAFF.

The chain uses TRBV28 and TRBJ2-6; D gene unclear. This CDR3 has 17 amino acids. CDR1 and CDR2 (germline): MDHEN, SYDVKM. V was cut by 3 bases and J by 0 bases, with 12 bases left in between. CDR3 sequence: CASSFATRVSGANVLTF. Written as DNA, the CDR3 is TGTGCCAGCAGTTTCGCCACACGGGTCTCTGGGGCCAACGTCCTGACTTTC.

This clone was detected only a few times. This chain joins TRBV28 and TRBJ1-3; 7 bases match TRBD1. CDR1 is MDHEN, CDR2 SYDVKM, per germline. With 5 bases clipped from V and 5 bases from J, the junction kept 6 bases outside the gene matches. The length of the CDR3 is 14 residues. Here the CDR3 reads CASSRQGLRNTIYF. The CDR3 bases are TGTGCCAGCAGTCGACAGGGATTACGAAACACCATATATTTT.

The rearrangement links TRBV2 to TRBJ2-1; 7 bases align to TRBD1. This CDR3 contains 16 residues. CDR1 is SNHLY and CDR2 is FYNNEI in the germline V gene. Trimming cost V 4 bases and J 4 bases; bases outside gene matches: 10. CDR3 DNA sequence: TGTGCCAGCAGTGTCCCAGGGGGTCGATCTTACAATGAGCAGTTCTTC. Translation gives CASSVPGGRSYNEQFF.